A single sample is the source of the 17 T cell receptor beta chains below, sequenced in a study of kidney transplant recipient with SARS-CoV-2 infection. TCRdb ran MiXCR on the reads and lists one entry per CDR3 protein. The profile shows roughly 250,000 distinct CDR3 sequences, 29% of them singletons. The sample in question was a blood sample, obtained at baseline and between days 110 and 120 from a kidney transplant recipient. Receptor source: a male patient aged 25-45 years who had COVID-19 and was a kidney transplant recipient. The graft donor may account for some of the T cells.

The chain has TRBV2 and TRBJ2-4; 8 bases line up with TRBD1. Germline V CDR1 and CDR2: SNHLY, FYNNEI. CDR3 length: 14 amino acids. J was trimmed by 3 bases and V by 8 bases; bases with no gene match: 6. The CDR3 spells CASSPGQGKNIQYF. The CDR3, as DNA: TGTGCCAGCTCACCAGGACAGGGCAAAAACATTCAGTACTTC.

In regard to this clonotype: A much bigger clone sits one base away, suggesting this may be a read error. CDR3: CASSLELSSYEQYF. CDR3 DNA: TGCGCCAGCAGCTTGGAACTATCGTCCTACGAGCAGTACTTC. The chain links TRBV5-1 to TRBJ2-7, with D unresolved. The CDR3 is 14 amino acids. V was pared by 0 bases and J by 1 base, with 8 bases between. Germline values: CDR1 SGHRS, CDR2 YFSETQ.

The sample holds a few counts of this clonotype. V is TRBV11-2 and J is TRBJ2-1; 12 bases align to TRBD2. The CDR3 has 15 amino acids. CDR1 and CDR2 from the germline V gene are SGHAT and FQNNGV. J gave up 6 bases and V 4 bases, and 4 bases lay outside the gene matches. CDR3 nucleotide sequence: TGTGCCAGCAGCTCCCTAGCGGGAGGGTCCAATGAGCAGTTCTTC. Protein sequence: CASSSLAGGSNEQFF. Together with reference TRBV11-2 and TRBJ2-1, the CDR3 gives the full variable domain: EAGVAQSPRYKIIEKRQSVAFWCNPISGHATLYWYQQILGQGPKLLIQFQNNGVVDDSQLPKDRFSAERLKGVDSTLKIQPAKLEDSAVYLCASSSLAGGSNEQFFGPGTRLTVL.

Comment on this clonotype: An end of the junction does not agree with germline; a read error may underlie this. V usage is TRBV4-2 and J usage is TRBJ2-7, with D maybe TRBD1 (5 bases). This CDR3 is built from 11 residues. Germline V CDR1 and CDR2: LGHNA, YNFKEQ. CDR3 nucleotides: TGTGCCGGCAGCCAGGGTGACGAGCAGTACTTC. Its protein is CAGSQGDEQYF.

This clonotype appeared a few times. This sequence joins TRBV5-1 and TRBJ2-5; a possible D gene is TRBD2 (5 bases). This CDR3 is 15 amino acids long. Per germline, CDR1 SGHRS and CDR2 YFSETQ. The germline V and J ends were trimmed by 0 bases and 3 bases, with 12 bases remaining between them. The CDR3 loop is CASSLAGSVEETQYF. The CDR3 DNA reads TGCGCCAGCAGCTTGGCCGGTAGCGTTGAAGAGACCCAGTACTTC.

Many counts were recorded for this clonotype. V usage is TRBV27 and J usage is TRBJ2-4; D is tentatively TRBD1 or TRBD2 (7 bases each). The CDR3 runs to 13 residues. CDR1 and CDR2 (germline): MNHEY, SMNVEV (reference sequence). Trimming shortened V by 5 bases and J by 13 bases, and 18 bases separated the two germline ends. This CDR3 reads CASSPETGREQYF. In DNA form, the CDR3 reads TGTGCCAGCAGTCCCGAGACAGGGCGGGAGCAGTACTTC.

As regards this clonotype: Since a much larger clone is just one base distant, this may be a read error. V and J are TRBV27 and TRBJ2-7; D not resolved. The length of the CDR3 is 14 residues. Germline V gene data show CDR1 as MNHEY and CDR2 as SMNVEV (reference sequence). V was cut by 5 bases and J by 2 bases, with 13 bases left in between. CDR3 amino acids: CASSPRTDPYEQYF. The CDR3 DNA is TGTGCCAGCAGTCCCCGCACGGACCCCTACGAGCAGTACTTC.

Points on this clonotype: This may be a read error: a much more frequent sequence differs by one nucleotide. The chain carries TRBV7-2 and TRBJ2-7; unclear D gene. This CDR3 is built from 16 residues. Looked up from germline, CDR1 is SGHTA and CDR2 is FQGNSA. As DNA, the CDR3 is TGTGCCAGCAGCCTATTACCCAATCCAACCCGCTACGAGCAGTGCTTC. This codes for CASSLLPNPTRYEQCF.

This clonotype was recorded at least ten times. This chain links TRBV2 with TRBJ2-7, with 7 bases that match TRBD2. The CDR3 is made up of 11 amino acids. CDR1 SNHLY and CDR2 FYNNEI come from the germline V gene. V dropped 2 bases and J dropped 9; count of bases not matched to a gene: 1. The CDR3 here is CASSELAGQYF. In DNA, the CDR3 is TGTGCCAGCAGTGAATTAGCGGGGCAGTACTTC.

This clonotype has ten or more counts. The V call is TRBV4-3, the J call TRBJ1-2; no definite D call. CDR1 is LGHNA, CDR2 YSLEER, per germline. This CDR3 has 17 amino acids. The V end lost 5 bases, the J end lost 4 bases, and 23 bases lay between the germline ends. The CDR3 is CASSYDEGRRKTYGYTF. As DNA, the CDR3 is TGCGCCAGCAGCTATGATGAAGGACGTCGAAAGACCTATGGCTACACCTTC.

The sample holds many counts of this clonotype. V gene TRBV11-2 combines with J gene TRBJ2-3; D is unclear. The CDR3 loop spans 11 amino acids. The V end lost 1 base, the J end lost 5 bases, and 1 base lay between the germline ends. Per the germline V gene, CDR1 is SGHAT and CDR2 is FQNNGV. CDR3 nucleotides: TGTGCCAGCAGCTTAGTAGATACGCAGTATTTT. Translating it yields CASSLVDTQYF.

On this clonotype: A much more abundant neighbour one base away suggests this may be a read error. This rearrangement joins TRBV20-1 to TRBJ2-7, with 11 bases matching TRBD2. Germline loops: CDR1 DFQATT, CDR2 SNEGSKA (reference sequence). The CDR3 is 16 residues long. The trim removed 8 bases at V and 4 bases at J, leaving 16 bases unmatched. DNA for the CDR3: TGCAGTACCAAGGCACTAGCGGGAGTTGGCGCTTACGAGCAGTACTTC. Translated, it gives CSTKALAGVGAYEQYF.

V usage is TRBV20-1 and J usage is TRBJ2-6, with D uncertain. Germline values: CDR1 DFQATT, CDR2 SNEGSKA (reference sequence). With 3 bases removed from V and 0 bases from J, the gap between germline ends came to 9 bases. The CDR3 is 15 amino acids. The DNA for the CDR3 is TGCAGTGCTAGCGCGCAGGCCTCTGGGGCCAACGTCCTGACTTTC. It specifies CSASAQASGANVLTF.

There are many counts of this clonotype. The rearrangement joins TRBV2 to TRBJ1-1; TRBD1 might be the D (6 bases). This CDR3 comprises 14 residues. Trimming stripped 5 bases from V and 3 bases from J, with 13 bases between. The germline gives CDR1 SNHLY, CDR2 FYNNEI. For the CDR3, the DNA is TGTGCCAGCAGTTGGGACACGGAGGACACTGAAGCTTTCTTT. This encodes CASSWDTEDTEAFF.

In the case of this clonotype: This may arise from a read error, as a much more abundant clone is one base away. The chain carries TRBV9 and TRBJ2-2, with TRBD2 matching over 14 bases. This CDR3 contains 19 residues. Trimming at V came to 0 bases and at J to 1 base, leaving 5 bases not matched to a gene. The V gene's germline CDR1 is SGDLS and CDR2 YYNGEE. CDR3 region: CASSVGTSGGLLNTGELFF. The CDR3, as DNA: TGTGCCAGCAGCGTAGGGACTAGCGGGGGGCTGTTGAACACCGGGGAGCTGTTTTTT.

The gene calls are TRBV7-6 and TRBJ2-7, with D possibly matching TRBD1 (6 bases). V gave up 5 bases and J gave up 6 bases, with 17 bases separating them. CDR3 length: 14 residues. The germline V gene encodes CDR1 SGHVS and CDR2 FNYEAQ. The CDR3 DNA follows: TGTGCCAGCAGCCCCCGGACAGCCCGGACCGAGCAGTACTTC. Its translation: CASSPRTARTEQYF. The complete variable domain, with remaining parts taken from reference TRBV7-6 and TRBJ2-7, reads GAGVSQSPRYKVTKRGQDVALRCDPISGHVSLYWYRQALGQGPEFLTYFNYEAQQDKSGLPNDRFSAERPEGSISTLTIQRTEQRDSAMYRCASSPRTARTEQYFGPGTRLTVT.

V is TRBV5-4 and J is TRBJ2-1, with 8 bases that match TRBD2. The CDR3 is 17 amino acids. Germline assignment: CDR1 SGHNT and CDR2 YYREEE (reference sequence). V lost 0 bases to trimming and J lost 10 bases; unmatched junction nucleotides: 15. The CDR3: CASSLDTIERGHPEQFF. The CDR3 DNA follows: TGTGCCAGCAGCTTGGATACAATAGAGCGGGGGCACCCAGAGCAGTTCTTC.